A single sample gave rise to the 29 T cell receptor beta chains below, sequenced in a study of blood T cell repertoires in COVID-19. Generated by immunoSEQ multiplex PCR, the TCRdb table keeps only in-frame clones and is missing some. Counted here are 250,000 or so clones, 70% to 90% occurring once; the ten biggest clones make up approximately 2%. Sample: PBMCs or T cells enriched from blood (not recorded which). The receptors stem from a woman aged 50 to 65 who had recovered from COVID-19.

As for this clone: Other DNA sequences from this sample encode an identical CDR3 as well. CDR3 residues: CSASRGREQYF. The CDR3 DNA is TGCAGTGCTAGTCGAGGCCGCGAGCAGTACTTC. The V call is TRBV20-1, the J call TRBJ2-7; unclear D gene. With 3 bases removed from V and 6 bases from J, the gap between germline ends came to 9 bases. The CDR3 runs to 11 residues. CDR1 DFQATT and CDR2 SNEGSKA come from the germline V gene (reference sequence).

The chain uses TRBV28 and TRBJ1-2; the match to TRBD1 covers 7 bases. With V trimmed by 6 bases and J by 0 bases, 13 bases remained unmatched. Germline lookup yields CDR1 MDHEN and CDR2 SYDVKM. The CDR3 spans 17 residues. The CDR3 reads CASSSLGRDSTNYGYTF. CDR3 nucleotide sequence: TGTGCCAGCAGCTCCCTAGGGCGGGACAGCACTAACTATGGCTACACCTTC.

The chain employs TRBV12-3 or TRBV12-4 and TRBJ1-5; TRBD1 aligns across 7 bases. The CDR3 spans 13 residues. J gave up 10 bases and V 6 bases, and 9 bases lay outside the gene matches. CDR3 sequence reads: CASRGTADGPQHF. The CDR3, as DNA: TGTGCCAGCAGGGGGACAGCCGACGGCCCCCAGCATTTT.

The rearrangement joins TRBV6-5 to TRBJ2-7; D possibly corresponds to TRBD1 (6 bases). Germline CDR1 MNHEY, CDR2 SVGAGI. The CDR3 runs to 12 residues. Trimming stripped 8 bases from V and 2 bases from J, with 10 bases between. CDR3 coding DNA: TGTGCCAGCCAAACAGGGACCTACGAGCAGTACTTC. This translates into CASQTGTYEQYF.

The chain carries TRBV6-5 and TRBJ1-1; D unclear. This CDR3 is built from 13 residues. Germline assignment: CDR1 MNHEY and CDR2 SVGAGI. The V end was cut by 7 bases, the J end by 6 bases, with 15 bases between. CDR3 loop: CASTSGSSAEAFF. The CDR3 DNA reads TGTGCCAGCACCTCGGGGAGTTCGGCTGAAGCTTTCTTT.

V and J are TRBV7-8 and TRBJ2-7; the match to TRBD2 covers 14 bases. CDR1 and CDR2 (germline): SGHVS, FQNEAQ. Trimming at V came to 4 bases and at J to 2 bases, leaving 7 bases not matched to a gene. The CDR3 consists of 17 residues. CDR3 residues: CASSWGLAGEIPYEQYF. CDR3 coding DNA: TGTGCCAGCAGCTGGGGACTAGCGGGAGAGATCCCCTACGAGCAGTACTTC.

The chain links TRBV7-2 to TRBJ1-1; D may be TRBD1 (6 bases). V dropped 1 base and J dropped 8 bases, with 11 bases sitting between them. The length of the CDR3 is 13 residues. The V gene's germline CDR1 is SGHTA and CDR2 FQGNSA. As DNA, the CDR3 is TGTGCCAGCAGCTTAGTTCGAGACAGGGAAGCTTTCTTT. It encodes CASSLVRDREAFF.

V usage is TRBV4-1 and J usage is TRBJ1-2; no clear D. The ends were cut back, 5 bases at V and 6 bases at J, with 19 bases in the middle. Germline loops: CDR1 MGHRA, CDR2 YSYEKL. The CDR3 is 15 residues long. The CDR3 loop is CASSFHPSVGNGYTF. Here the CDR3 DNA reads TGCGCCAGCAGCTTTCACCCGAGTGTTGGTAATGGCTACACCTTC.

The rearrangement uses TRBV6-5 and TRBJ2-3; 9 nucleotides align to TRBD2. The germline V gene has CDR1 MNHEY and CDR2 SVGAGI. The CDR3 is 15 residues long. J gave up 4 bases and V 8 bases, and 10 bases lay outside the gene matches. Here the CDR3 DNA reads TGTGCCAGCTACGGGCGGGAGGGCCCAGCAGATACGCAGTATTTT. This sequence encodes CASYGREGPADTQYF.

V gene TRBV20-1 combines with J gene TRBJ1-2; unclear D gene. This CDR3 has 10 amino acids. CDR1 DFQATT and CDR2 SNEGSKA come from the germline V gene (reference sequence). Trimming removed 6 bases at V and 7 bases at J, with 9 bases between. CDR3 nucleotides: TGCAGTGCACCCGAGTTTGGCTACACCTTC. It translates to CSAPEFGYTF.

CDR3 loop: CASSAGQGDLGNQPQHF. The CDR3 nucleotides read TGTGCCAGCAGCGCGGGACAGGGGGATTTGGGCAATCAGCCCCAGCATTTT. The chain recombines TRBV11-2 with TRBJ1-5; 11 bases are a match to TRBD1. With V trimmed by 5 bases and J by 2 bases, 8 bases remained unmatched. The CDR3 loop spans 17 amino acids. Germline lookup yields CDR1 SGHAT and CDR2 FQNNGV.

The chain joins TRBV28 to TRBJ1-5; no reliable D call. Trimming pared 1 base from V and 0 bases from J, leaving 7 bases between. There are 15 residues in the CDR3. CDR1 is MDHEN and CDR2 is SYDVKM in the germline V gene. This chain's CDR3 is CASSLSRDSNQPQHF. CDR3 sequence (DNA): TGTGCCAGCAGTTTATCACGGGATAGCAATCAGCCCCAGCATTTT.

The J gene is TRBJ2-7, the V gene TRBV7-3; tentative D call: TRBD2 (6 bases). CDR1 and CDR2 from the germline V gene are SGHTA and FQGTGA. The CDR3 loop spans 15 amino acids. V gave up 4 bases and J gave up 0 bases, with 13 bases separating them. CDR3 sequence: CASSYYGSASYEQYF. The CDR3 coding sequence is TGTGCCAGCAGCTATTACGGGAGCGCCTCCTACGAGCAGTACTTC.

V is TRBV2 and J is TRBJ2-3; a possible D gene is TRBD2 (5 bases). Per germline, CDR1 SNHLY and CDR2 FYNNEI. There are 13 residues in the CDR3. With 3 bases removed from V and 5 bases from J, the gap between germline ends came to 9 bases. The CDR3 region has the DNA TGTGCCAGCAGTGAGGTAGGAGGAGATACGCAGTATTTT. The encoded protein is CASSEVGGDTQYF.

This sequence joins TRBV11-2 and TRBJ1-2; maybe TRBD1 (5 bases). CDR3 size: 14 residues. Trimming removed 3 bases from V and 6 bases from J, with 14 bases in between. Germline V lookup: CDR1 SGHAT, CDR2 FQNNGV. CDR3: CASSFIQGRDGYTF. DNA of the CDR3: TGTGCCAGCAGCTTTATCCAGGGTAGGGATGGCTACACCTTC.

The CDR3 here is CASSQNPLDRGRTEAFF. The CDR3 region has the DNA TGCGCCAGCAGCCAAAACCCATTGGACAGGGGGCGGACTGAAGCTTTCTTT. The chain is built from TRBV4-1 and TRBJ1-1; 11 bases map to TRBD1. Trimming cost V 2 bases and J 5 bases; bases outside gene matches: 10. This CDR3 is built from 17 residues. Germline CDR1 and CDR2: MGHRA and YSYEKL.

The rearrangement links TRBV3-1 (or the pseudogene TRBV3-2) to TRBJ2-1; D may be TRBD2 (5 bases). V was clipped by 4 bases and J by 10 bases, with 14 bases between them. Germline CDR1 LGHDT, CDR2 YNNKEL (reference sequence). The CDR3 spans 13 residues. CDR3 region: CASSLLSGIEQFF. The CDR3 DNA reads as TGTGCCAGCAGCCTTTTATCGGGAATCGAGCAGTTCTTC.

The rearrangement joins TRBV5-1 to TRBJ1-2; 7 nucleotides match TRBD1. Losses at the gene ends were 0 bases for V and 8 bases for J; bases not matched to a gene: 7. The germline V gene has CDR1 SGHRS and CDR2 YFSETQ. The CDR3 is 14 residues long. The CDR3 DNA reads TGCGCCAGCAGCTTGGAGGTACAGGGGCAGGGCTACACCTTC. It codes for CASSLEVQGQGYTF.

The chain is built from TRBV5-1 and TRBJ1-1; D call uncertain. CDR3 size: 13 residues. Trimming took off 5 bases at V and 1 base at J, with 9 bases between the two ends. The germline V gene has CDR1 SGHRS and CDR2 YFSETQ. The CDR3 sequence: CASSQTRNTEAFF. The CDR3 DNA sequence: TGCGCCAGCAGTCAGACTCGGAACACTGAAGCTTTCTTT.

V usage is TRBV16 and J usage is TRBJ1-4; TRBD1 matches 7 bases. CDR1 KGHSY and CDR2 FQNENV come from the germline V gene. The CDR3 has 15 residues. After removal of 4 bases from V and 8 bases from J, the junction contained 10 bases not matched to a gene. The CDR3 loop is CASSPNWDSQEKLFF. DNA of the CDR3: TGTGCCAGCAGCCCAAACTGGGACAGTCAAGAAAAACTGTTTTTT.

This chain links TRBV2 with TRBJ1-1; maybe TRBD1 (5 bases). The CDR3 contains 14 residues. Looked up from germline, CDR1 is SNHLY and CDR2 is FYNNEI. Between the trimmed V and J ends, which lost 7 bases and 7 bases, there was a span of 19 bases. This CDR3 is CASKPGLPGSEAFF. For the CDR3, the DNA is TGTGCCAGCAAACCGGGACTTCCCGGTAGTGAAGCTTTCTTT.

The chain employs TRBV19 and TRBJ1-5; D remains ambiguous. V was shortened by 0 bases and J by 7 bases, with 7 bases between the two germline ends. In germline, CDR1 is LNHDA, CDR2 SQIVND (reference sequence). This CDR3 comprises 13 residues. CDR3 sequence (DNA): TGTGCCAGTAGTATAGAAGTAGAACAGCCCCAGCATTTT. This codes for CASSIEVEQPQHF.

J is TRBJ2-7 and V is TRBV19; 7 bases map to TRBD1. From germline, CDR1 is LNHDA and CDR2 SQIVND (reference sequence). This CDR3 has 13 residues. V lost 5 bases and J lost 3; bases outside the gene matches: 4. The CDR3 DNA reads TGTGCCAGTAGTCGACAGGGTGGCTACGAGCAGTACTTC. It is translated as CASSRQGGYEQYF. Full variable domain (missing parts from reference TRBV19 and TRBJ2-7): DGGITQSPKYLFRKEGQNVTLSCEQNLNHDAMYWYRQDPGQGLRLIYYSQIVNDFQKGDIAEGYSVSREKKESFPLTVTSAQKNPTAFYLCASSRQGGYEQYFGPGTRLTVT.

The rearrangement links TRBV7-2 to TRBJ2-2, with TRBD2 as a possible D gene (5 bases). The germline V gene has CDR1 SGHTA and CDR2 FQGNSA. The CDR3 is made up of 16 amino acids. Trimming shortened V by 5 bases and J by 2 bases, and 15 bases separated the two germline ends. CDR3 bases: TGTGCCAGCAGCCTTAGACTACCGCCAAACACCGGGGAGCTGTTTTTT. This translates into CASSLRLPPNTGELFF.

The CDR3 here is CASSDGVGGSTDTQYF. CDR3 DNA: TGTGCCAGCAGTGACGGGGTCGGCGGGAGTACAGATACGCAGTATTTT. This sequence joins TRBV6-4 and TRBJ2-3; TRBD2 matches at 7 bases. The CDR3 is 16 amino acids. The ends lost 2 bases at V and 3 bases at J; junction bases unmatched: 8. From germline, CDR1 is MRHNA and CDR2 SNTAGT.

The chain employs TRBV5-1 and TRBJ1-2; tentative D call: TRBD1 (6 bases). Trimming cost V 0 bases and J 2 bases, with 8 bases left between them. This CDR3 contains 14 residues. CDR1 SGHRS and CDR2 YFSETQ come from the germline V gene. The CDR3 loop reads CASSLADRNYGYTF. CDR3 in DNA: TGCGCCAGCAGCTTGGCCGACAGGAACTATGGCTACACCTTC.

This clone was seen a few times. The V gene is TRBV7-3, the J gene TRBJ2-3, with D perhaps TRBD2 (6 bases). Germline CDR1 and CDR2: SGHTA and FQGTGA. CDR3 length: 15 amino acids. Trimming cost V 4 bases and J 4 bases, with 15 bases left between them. CDR3 sequence: CASSSTGTGADTQYF. In nucleotides, the CDR3 is TGTGCCAGCAGCTCCACCGGGACTGGGGCAGATACGCAGTATTTT.

The chain employs TRBV5-5 and TRBJ2-3; a weak D match, TRBD2 (6 bases). Germline CDR1 and CDR2: SGHKS and YYEKEE (reference sequence). V lost 3 bases to trimming and J lost 3 bases, with 14 bases between them. This CDR3 contains 15 residues. CDR3 nucleotides: TGTGCCAGCAGCTGGGCGAGCGCGGGGACAGATACGCAGTATTTT. It specifies CASSWASAGTDTQYF.

The chain uses TRBV6-2 or TRBV6-3 and TRBJ2-1; 10 positions match TRBD2. The CDR3 consists of 17 residues. The ends lost 8 bases at V and 9 bases at J; junction bases unmatched: 19. CDR1 MNHEY and CDR2 SVGEGT come from the germline V gene. The CDR3 region has the DNA TGTGCCAGCGGCCGGCGAGTCCCTAGCGGGAGTACGGCTGAGCAGTTCTTC. It codes for CASGRRVPSGSTAEQFF.